This entry lists 17 T cell receptor beta chains sequenced from one sample in a study of blood T cell repertoires in COVID-19. The method was immunoSEQ multiplex PCR; TCRdb's version includes in-frame clones alone and lacks a portion of them. The sample carries a few hundred thousand clones, 80% to 85% recorded once. Sequences were obtained from PBMCs or T cells enriched from blood (not recorded which). These receptors were collected from a woman between 50 and 59 years old who had recovered from COVID-19.

The chain couples TRBV30 to TRBJ2-3; 8 positions agree with TRBD2. Unmatched junction bases numbered 14, after V lost 2 bases and J lost 4 bases. From germline, CDR1 is GTSNPN and CDR2 SVGIG (reference sequence). The CDR3 runs to 17 residues. In DNA, the CDR3 is TGTGCCTGGAGTCCGTGGGGGGACGGGAGGGTCGCAGATACGCAGTATTTT. Its protein product is CAWSPWGDGRVADTQYF.

V and J are TRBV9 and TRBJ1-3; maybe TRBD1 (5 bases). In germline, CDR1 is SGDLS, CDR2 YYNGEE. The CDR3 loop spans 16 amino acids. Trimming removed 0 bases from V and 2 bases from J, with 12 bases in between. In nucleotides, the CDR3 is TGTGCCAGCAGCGTAGAGTCAGGGTGGGCTGGAAACACCATATATTTT. Its translation is CASSVESGWAGNTIYF.

This chain uses TRBV4-3 with TRBJ1-6, with 7 positions matching TRBD1. This CDR3 is built from 14 residues. Per the germline V gene, CDR1 is LGHNA and CDR2 is YSLEER. The V segment lost 5 bases and the J segment 6 bases; nucleotides outside the gene matches: 4. The CDR3 sequence: CASSGQVPNSPLHF. The CDR3 nucleotides are TGCGCCAGCAGCGGACAGGTCCCTAATTCACCCCTCCACTTT.

V is TRBV9 and J is TRBJ2-1, with D unresolved. Trimming took 2 bases from V and 4 from J, leaving 13 bases between them. From germline, CDR1 is SGDLS and CDR2 YYNGEE. This CDR3 has 15 residues. CDR3 residues: CASSVSPRTYNEQFF. For the CDR3, the DNA is TGTGCCAGCAGCGTCTCCCCCCGTACTTACAATGAGCAGTTCTTC.

The DNA of the CDR3 is TGTGCCAGCAGTGGGTACTCTCCCATCGGGGCCTACGAGCAGTACTTC. Its translation: CASSGYSPIGAYEQYF. The chain combines TRBV2 with TRBJ2-7, with a possible D match to TRBD2 (5 bases). Between the trimmed V and J ends, which lost 4 bases and 2 bases, there was a span of 18 bases. The CDR3 extends over 16 amino acids. Looked up from germline, CDR1 is SNHLY and CDR2 is FYNNEI.

The chain carries TRBV5-5 and TRBJ2-3; TRBD1 matches 9 bases. J gave up 4 bases and V 2 bases, and 8 bases lay outside the gene matches. The V gene's germline CDR1 is SGHKS and CDR2 YYEKEE (reference sequence). This CDR3 spans 16 amino acids. CDR3 amino acids: CASSLIGTGIADTQYF. The CDR3 DNA reads TGTGCCAGCAGCTTAATCGGGACAGGGATTGCAGATACGCAGTATTTT.

The J gene is TRBJ1-1, the V gene TRBV6-6; perhaps TRBD1 as D (5 bases). This CDR3 spans 18 amino acids. Trimming pared 5 bases from V and 2 bases from J, leaving 24 bases between. Looked up from germline, CDR1 is MNHNY and CDR2 is SVGAGI (reference sequence). In nucleotides, the CDR3 is TGTGCCAGCAGTCCTCCGCGGTTAGGGGCTCAACAAAACACTGAAGCTTTCTTT. This codes for CASSPPRLGAQQNTEAFF.

This clone was seen a handful of times. The genes are TRBV6-1 and TRBJ2-1; 8 nucleotides line up with TRBD1. This CDR3 has 15 residues. J was trimmed by 3 bases and V by 5 bases; bases with no gene match: 6. Germline values: CDR1 MNHNS, CDR2 SASEGT. The CDR3 region has the DNA TGTGCCAGCAGTCTAGGGACAGGCAACTACAATGAGCAGTTCTTC. As protein: CASSLGTGNYNEQFF.

This clone was found a few times. This sequence joins TRBV6-5 and TRBJ2-5; 7 bases agree with TRBD1. Germline V gene data show CDR1 as MNHEY and CDR2 as SVGAGI. CDR3 size: 13 residues. The ends lost 5 bases at V and 4 bases at J; junction bases unmatched: 4. The CDR3 DNA reads TGTGCCAGCAGTAGACAGGGTACAGAGACCCAGTACTTC. Translated, it gives CASSRQGTETQYF.

The chain joins TRBV6-5 to TRBJ1-2; 9 nucleotides line up with TRBD1. This CDR3 has 14 amino acids. From germline, CDR1 is MNHEY and CDR2 SVGAGI. The junction had 9 bases not matched to a gene; V was cut back by 6 bases and J by 7 bases. The DNA for the CDR3 is TGTGCCAGCAGCCGACAGGGGGTGTTTCGTGGCTACACCTTC. It specifies CASSRQGVFRGYTF.

The chain couples TRBV2 to TRBJ2-5; D might be TRBD2 (7 bases). The CDR3 length is 14 residues. V gave up 6 bases and J gave up 1 base, with 12 bases separating them. Germline V gene data show CDR1 as SNHLY and CDR2 as FYNNEI. The CDR3 region has the DNA TGTGCCAGCAGGGGAGGGGGGCCCCAAGAGACCCAGTACTTC. Amino acids: CASRGGGPQETQYF.

J is TRBJ1-2 and V is TRBV7-9; TRBD1 matches at 11 bases. After removal of 2 bases from V and 3 bases from J, the junction contained 11 bases not matched to a gene. CDR1 and CDR2 from the germline V gene are SEHNR and FQNEAQ (reference sequence). The CDR3 loop spans 18 amino acids. The CDR3 reads CASSLLMDRGREDYGYTF. The DNA of the CDR3 is TGTGCCAGCAGCTTACTGATGGACAGGGGGCGCGAGGACTATGGCTACACCTTC.

Points on this clone: A read error may produce the germline difference seen at one junction end. The V gene is TRBV5-5, the J gene TRBJ2-1; TRBD2 matches at 12 bases. The CDR3 has 16 residues. The germline gives CDR1 SGHKS, CDR2 YYEKEE (reference sequence). The CDR3 nucleotides read TGTGCCAGCAGCCACACTAGCGGGAGGCTCTACGATGAGCAGTTCTTC. Translating gives CASSHTSGRLYDEQFF. Combining the CDR3 with reference TRBV5-5 and TRBJ2-1 gives the whole variable domain DAGVTQSPTHLIKTRGQQVTLRCSPISGHKSVSWYQQVLGQGPQFIFQYYEKEERGRGNFPDRFSARQFPNYSSELNVNALLLGDSALYLCASSHTSGRLYDEQFFGPGTRLTVL.

The rearrangement uses TRBV30 and TRBJ1-4; the D is unclear. With 3 bases removed from V and 10 bases from J, the gap between germline ends came to 21 bases. In germline, CDR1 is GTSNPN, CDR2 SVGIG (reference sequence). The CDR3 covers 15 residues. Here the CDR3 reads CAWSGNDLFFGKLFF. For the CDR3, the DNA is TGTGCCTGGAGCGGGAACGACTTGTTCTTCGGAAAACTGTTTTTT.

The rearrangement links TRBV7-2 to TRBJ1-1, with D possibly TRBD1 on 6 matching bases. Germline CDR1 reads SGHTA; CDR2 reads FQGNSA. This CDR3 spans 13 amino acids. V was clipped by 4 bases and J by 10 bases, with 16 bases between them. CDR3 region: CASSSPNRQAAFF. In DNA, the CDR3 is TGTGCCAGCAGCTCGCCAAACAGACAGGCAGCTTTCTTT.

V and J are TRBV2 and TRBJ1-2; 8 bases map to TRBD1. Germline-derived CDR1 and CDR2 are SNHLY and FYNNEI. This CDR3 comprises 15 residues. The V gene end was trimmed by 6 bases and the J gene end by 4 bases; junction bases not matched to a gene: 10. CDR3 region: CASSPTGARGYGYTF. CDR3 DNA: TGTGCCAGCAGCCCGACAGGGGCCCGGGGCTATGGCTACACCTTC.

The rearrangement uses TRBV7-9 and TRBJ1-5; 9 positions agree with TRBD1. CDR1 and CDR2 (germline): SEHNR, FQNEAQ (reference sequence). The junction had 5 bases not matched to a gene; V was cut back by 5 bases and J by 6 bases. The CDR3 is 14 residues long. The CDR3 sequence: CASSIQGASQPQHF. The CDR3 bases are TGTGCCAGCAGCATACAGGGGGCGAGTCAGCCCCAGCATTTT.